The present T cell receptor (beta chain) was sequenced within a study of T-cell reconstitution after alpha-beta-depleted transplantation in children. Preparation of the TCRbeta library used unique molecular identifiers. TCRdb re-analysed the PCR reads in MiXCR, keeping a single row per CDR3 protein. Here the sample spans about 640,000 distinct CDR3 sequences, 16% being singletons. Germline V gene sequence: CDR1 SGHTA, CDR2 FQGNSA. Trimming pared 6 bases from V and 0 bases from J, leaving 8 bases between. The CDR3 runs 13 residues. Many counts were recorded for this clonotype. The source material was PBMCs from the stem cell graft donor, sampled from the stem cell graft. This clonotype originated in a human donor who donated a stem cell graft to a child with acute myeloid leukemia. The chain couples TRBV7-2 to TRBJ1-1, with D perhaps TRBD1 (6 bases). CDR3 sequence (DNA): TGTGCCAGCAGAGGACAGATGAACACTGAAGCTTTCTTT. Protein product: CASRGQMNTEAFF.